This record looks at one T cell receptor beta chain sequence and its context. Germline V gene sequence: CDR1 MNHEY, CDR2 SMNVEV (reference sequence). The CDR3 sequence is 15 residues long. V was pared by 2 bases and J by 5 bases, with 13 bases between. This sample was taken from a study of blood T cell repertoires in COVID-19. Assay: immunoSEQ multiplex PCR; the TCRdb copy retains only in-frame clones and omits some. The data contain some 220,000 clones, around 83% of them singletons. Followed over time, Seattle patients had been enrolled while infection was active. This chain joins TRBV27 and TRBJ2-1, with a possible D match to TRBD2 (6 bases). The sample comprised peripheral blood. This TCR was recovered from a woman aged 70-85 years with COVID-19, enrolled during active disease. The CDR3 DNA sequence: TGTGCCAGCAGTTTAATGGCTAGCGTCAACAATGAGCAGTTCTTC. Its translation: CASSLMASVNNEQFF.